A selection of T cell receptor beta chains follows, all from one sample in a study of T cells in Graves' hyperthyroidism and ophthalmopathy. TCRdb called the multiplex PCR reads again in MiXCR, with one record for every CDR3 protein. The repertoire holds 150,000 or so distinct CDR3 sequences, with 22% as singletons. The sequencing input was blood. Receptors originate from a woman in her forties or fifties with Graves' hyperthyroidism that later progressed to Graves' ophthalmopathy. Both conserved end residues are part of each CDR3. Fields, in order: CDR3 protein, CDR3 DNA, clone size, V gene, D gene, J gene. The D gene is left open where the match is weak. Clone size, where shown, is once, few, many, or a class for clones that have expanded.

CDR3 protein: CASSLIPDSNQPQHF
CDR3 DNA: TGTGCCAGCAGTTTAATTCCAGATAGCAATCAGCCCCAGCATTTT
clone size: many
V gene: TRBV27
D gene: .
J gene: TRBJ1-5

CDR3 protein: CASSKGQIEAFF
CDR3 DNA: TGTGCCAGCAGTAAAGGACAGATTGAAGCTTTCTTT
clone size: many
V gene: TRBV28
D gene: .
J gene: TRBJ1-1

CDR3 protein: CASSRRSGQDTEAFF
CDR3 DNA: TGTGCCAGCAGCCGACGTTCGGGACAGGACACTGAAGCTTTCTTT
clone size: few
V gene: TRBV28
D gene: TRBD1
J gene: TRBJ1-1

CDR3 protein: CASRGDGLNEQFF
CDR3 DNA: TGTGCCAGCAGAGGGGACGGTCTCAATGAGCAGTTCTTC
clone size: many
V gene: TRBV2
D gene: .
J gene: TRBJ2-1

CDR3 protein: CASSLPSYNEQFF
CDR3 DNA: TGTGCCAGCAGTTTACCCAGCTACAATGAGCAGTTCTTC
clone size: many
V gene: TRBV28
D gene: .
J gene: TRBJ2-1

CDR3 protein: CSGRSAGYTF
CDR3 DNA: TGCAGTGGGAGATCCGCGGGCTACACCTTC
clone size: many
V gene: TRBV20-1
D gene: .
J gene: TRBJ1-2

CDR3 protein: CASSLIRSNYGYTF
CDR3 DNA: TGTGCCAGCAGCTTAATCCGATCGAACTATGGCTACACCTTC
clone size: .
V gene: TRBV11-2
D gene: .
J gene: TRBJ1-2

CDR3 protein: CASSLSSGGSGANVLTF
CDR3 DNA: TGTGCCAGCAGTTTAAGCTCCGGCGGCTCTGGGGCCAACGTCCTGACTTTC
clone size: many
V gene: TRBV12-3/TRBV12-4
D gene: .
J gene: TRBJ2-6

CDR3 protein: CASSPSPGSGANVLTF
CDR3 DNA: TGTGCCAGCAGTCCCTCCCCAGGCTCTGGGGCCAACGTCCTGACTTTC
clone size: many
V gene: TRBV12-3/TRBV12-4
D gene: .
J gene: TRBJ2-6

CDR3 protein: CASSYAKRSNEQFF
CDR3 DNA: TGTGCCAGCAGCTACGCTAAGCGTAGCAATGAGCAGTTCTTC
clone size: many
V gene: TRBV6-1
D gene: .
J gene: TRBJ2-1

CDR3 protein: CASSVLAGGPRGTGELFF
CDR3 DNA: TGTGCCAGCAGTGTACTAGCGGGAGGGCCGCGAGGCACCGGGGAGCTGTTTTTT
clone size: medium-sized
V gene: TRBV2
D gene: TRBD2
J gene: TRBJ2-2

CDR3 protein: CASSQDGNEQFF
CDR3 DNA: TGCGCCAGCAGCCAAGATGGGAATGAGCAGTTCTTC
clone size: .
V gene: TRBV4-1
D gene: .
J gene: TRBJ2-1

CDR3 protein: CASKMTGEAGELFF
CDR3 DNA: TGTGCCAGCAAAATGACAGGGGAAGCCGGGGAGCTGTTTTTT
clone size: .
V gene: TRBV2
D gene: TRBD1
J gene: TRBJ2-2

CDR3 protein: CSVPRRTRGGDTQYF
CDR3 DNA: TGCAGCGTTCCCAGGAGGACCCGGGGTGGAGATACGCAGTATTTT
clone size: many
V gene: TRBV29-1
D gene: .
J gene: TRBJ2-3

CDR3 protein: CASTRHPQGGDYEQYF
CDR3 DNA: TGTGCCAGCACCAGACACCCTCAGGGCGGAGATTACGAGCAGTACTTC
clone size: few
V gene: TRBV2
D gene: .
J gene: TRBJ2-7

CDR3 protein: CASSLAGGAFGEQFF
CDR3 DNA: TGTGCCAGCAGCTTAGCTGGCGGGGCATTTGGAGAGCAGTTCTTC
clone size: many
V gene: TRBV7-2
D gene: .
J gene: TRBJ2-1

CDR3 protein: CASSRGTSKDTQYF
CDR3 DNA: TGTGCCAGCAGTCGTGGGACTAGCAAGGATACGCAGTATTTT
clone size: .
V gene: TRBV11-2
D gene: TRBD2
J gene: TRBJ2-3

CDR3 protein: CASSLPTGVLTEAFF
CDR3 DNA: TGTGCCAGCAGCTTACCTACAGGGGTATTAACTGAAGCTTTCTTT
clone size: many
V gene: TRBV7-9
D gene: TRBD1
J gene: TRBJ1-1

CDR3 protein: CASSQIGGGNIQYF
CDR3 DNA: TGTGCCAGCAGCCAAATCGGGGGAGGAAACATTCAGTACTTC
clone size: many
V gene: TRBV3-1
D gene: .
J gene: TRBJ2-4

CDR3 protein: CASSVKGFGYTF
CDR3 DNA: TGTGCCAGCAGTGTTAAGGGGTTTGGCTACACCTTC
clone size: many
V gene: TRBV2
D gene: .
J gene: TRBJ1-2

CDR3 protein: CSVARGGTEAFF
CDR3 DNA: TGCAGCGTGGCGAGGGGTGGCACTGAAGCTTTCTTT
clone size: .
V gene: TRBV29-1
D gene: .
J gene: TRBJ1-1

CDR3 protein: CASREWGGGFASTDTQYF
CDR3 DNA: TGTGCCAGCAGAGAATGGGGGGGAGGTTTTGCTAGCACAGATACGCAGTATTTT
clone size: .
V gene: TRBV28
D gene: TRBD2
J gene: TRBJ2-3

CDR3 protein: CASSLAAAGHNEQFF
CDR3 DNA: TGTGCCAGCAGCTTAGCTGCGGCGGGGCACAATGAGCAGTTCTTC
clone size: many
V gene: TRBV7-9
D gene: .
J gene: TRBJ2-1

CDR3 protein: CSARDRLTMNTEAFF
CDR3 DNA: TGCAGTGCTAGAGATCGACTCACAATGAACACTGAAGCTTTCTTT
clone size: many
V gene: TRBV20-1
D gene: .
J gene: TRBJ1-1

CDR3 protein: CASSFRRTSYEQYF
CDR3 DNA: TGTGCCAGCAGCTTTAGGAGAACTTCCTACGAGCAGTACTTC
clone size: .
V gene: TRBV7-8
D gene: .
J gene: TRBJ2-7

CDR3 protein: CASSPRGLAGVYNEQFF
CDR3 DNA: TGTGCCAGCTCACCACGGGGCCTAGCGGGGGTCTACAATGAGCAGTTCTTC
clone size: .
V gene: TRBV18
D gene: TRBD2
J gene: TRBJ2-1

CDR3 protein: CASSLALGNTIYF
CDR3 DNA: TGTGCCAGCAGCTTAGCCCTCGGGAACACCATATATTTT
clone size: .
V gene: TRBV11-2
D gene: .
J gene: TRBJ1-3

CDR3 protein: CASSPRQDMNTEAFF
CDR3 DNA: TGTGCCAGCAGCCCTAGACAGGACATGAACACTGAAGCTTTCTTT
clone size: .
V gene: TRBV7-9
D gene: .
J gene: TRBJ1-1

CDR3 protein: CASSLDQGTDTQYF
CDR3 DNA: TGCGCCAGCAGCTTGGACCAGGGCACAGATACGCAGTATTTT
clone size: many
V gene: TRBV5-1
D gene: .
J gene: TRBJ2-3